In its sample, the clone carrying this TCR beta chain is medium-sized (0.01 to 0.1%). Assay used: immunoSEQ multiplex PCR; TCRdb lists only in-frame clones, some missing. This table has some 45,000 clones, about 84% appearing once. The data were obtained in a study of PD-L1 blockade in urothelial cancer. Study-wide background: Samples of blood were analyzed 3 weeks (second dose) and 6 weeks after treatment start. The median number of T cells present in blood samples was approximately 140,000.

This sample's time point: pretreatment peripheral blood. Germline loops: CDR1 LGHNA, CDR2 YNFKEQ. The CDR3 has 16 residues. Germline trimming cut 0 bases from V and 6 bases from J; bases unmatched to any gene: 8. Specimen: PBMCs, collected around atezolizumab (anti-PD-L1) treatment. This sequence joins TRBV4-2 and TRBJ2-1; 7 bases line up with TRBD2. This clonotype was sampled from a man in his sixties with urothelial cancer. The CDR3 DNA reads TGTGCCAGCAGCCAAGATTCGGGACTAACTAGCAATGAGCAGTTCTTC. Translation: CASSQDSGLTSNEQFF.